This entry describes one T cell receptor beta chain. The antigen remains undetermined. Each of the donors was a healthy bone marrow donor. Use of 60 Vbeta and 13 Jbeta primers characterized the PCR. Measured with immunoSEQ multiplex PCR; TCRdb has only the in-frame clones, and not every one. The repertoire holds some 180,000 clones, with 80% as singletons. With V trimmed by 6 bases and J by 2 bases, 8 bases remained unmatched. CDR1 and CDR2 from the germline V gene are SNHLY and FYNNEI. The CDR3 spans 16 residues. The data belong to a study of cytomegalovirus exposure and HLA in healthy donors. General study findings and limits: Earlier findings revealed that most TCR beta V segments proved productive either about 87% or about 30% of the time. In vitro checks showed that a few CMV-associated chains really do target CMV antigens.

Sequenced: PBMCs. This receptor was taken from a girl under 18 in good health and CMV-seropositive. The V call is TRBV2, the J call TRBJ1-5; 9 bases agree with TRBD1. The DNA for the CDR3 is TGTGCCAGCAGGGAAACAGGGGGCCCGGGCAATCAGCCCCAGCATTTT. Translated: CASRETGGPGNQPQHF.